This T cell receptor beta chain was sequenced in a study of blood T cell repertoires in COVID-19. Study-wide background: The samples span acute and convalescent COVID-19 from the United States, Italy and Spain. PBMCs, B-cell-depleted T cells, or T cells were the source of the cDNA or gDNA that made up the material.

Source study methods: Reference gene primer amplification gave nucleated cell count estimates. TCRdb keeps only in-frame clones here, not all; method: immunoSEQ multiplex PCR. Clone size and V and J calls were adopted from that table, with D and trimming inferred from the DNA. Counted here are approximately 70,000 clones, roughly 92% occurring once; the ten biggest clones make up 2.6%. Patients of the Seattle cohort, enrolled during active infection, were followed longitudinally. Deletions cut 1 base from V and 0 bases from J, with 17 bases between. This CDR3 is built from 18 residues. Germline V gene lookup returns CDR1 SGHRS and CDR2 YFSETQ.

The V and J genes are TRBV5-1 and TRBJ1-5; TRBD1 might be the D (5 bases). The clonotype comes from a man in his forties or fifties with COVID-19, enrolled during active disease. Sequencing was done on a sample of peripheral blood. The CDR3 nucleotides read TGCGCCAGCAGCTTGAATCCCAGGGAAGGAGATAGCAATCAGCCCCAGCATTTT. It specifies CASSLNPREGDSNQPQHF.